This T cell receptor beta chain was profiled in a study of shared clonotypes between healthy human individuals. Study-wide background: Per-donor plates numbered three CD4 naive, three CD4 memory, two CD8 naive and one CD8 memory. General study results and limits: A few donors shared around 5% of their naive CD4 clonotypes. Shared clonotypes across all four donors exceeded non-shared ones in generation probability.

CD45RA-negative memory and CD45RA+ naive subsets were split from the CD4+ cells. Between the trimmed V and J ends, which lost 4 bases and 6 bases, there was a span of 9 bases. The length of the CDR3 is 11 residues. Germline CDR1 SQVTM, CDR2 ANQGSEA. Profiling relied on immunoSEQ multiplex PCR, and the TCRdb table lists in-frame clones only, not all of them. Of approximately 530,000 clones in the sample, 95% to 97% were seen once. On this clone itself: Antigen: not known.

The clonotype was recovered from a woman in her twenties or thirties in good health. The J gene is TRBJ1-2, the V gene TRBV29-1, with D possibly being TRBD1 (6 bases). Material: naive CD4+ T cells sorted from blood. Regarding subset: CD45RA+ positively selected. The CDR3 sequence: CSVAAGDGYTF. Here the CDR3 DNA reads TGCAGCGTTGCTGCAGGGGATGGCTACACCTTC.